These 18 T cell receptor beta chains were sequenced from one sample in a study of blood T cell repertoires in COVID-19. TCRdb keeps only in-frame clones here, not all; method: immunoSEQ multiplex PCR. The sample holds over 200,000 clones, 88% seen once. Material: peripheral blood. The receptors derive from a man aged 60 to 75 who had recovered from COVID-19.

This sequence joins TRBV6-5 and TRBJ2-7, with 9 bases that match TRBD1. The CDR3 has 14 amino acids. The germline V gene has CDR1 MNHEY and CDR2 SVGAGI. V lost 4 bases and J lost 7; bases outside the gene matches: 8. The CDR3 coding sequence is TGTGCCAGCAGTTTGCGGACAGGGGATCGGGAGCAGTACTTC. The encoded protein is CASSLRTGDREQYF.

With respect to this clone: Other DNA sequences within the sample encode an identical CDR3. V and J are TRBV19 and TRBJ1-2; D is unclear. There are 12 residues in the CDR3. CDR1 is LNHDA, CDR2 SQIVND, per germline (reference sequence). V lost 3 bases to trimming and J lost 5 bases, with 7 bases between them. CDR3 sequence: CASSISVYGYTF. The CDR3 DNA sequence: TGTGCCAGTAGTATCAGTGTTTATGGCTACACCTTC.

This chain links TRBV5-6 with TRBJ1-2, with 7 bases identical to TRBD1. The CDR3 consists of 14 residues. The V gene's germline CDR1 is SGHDT and CDR2 YYEEEE. The J segment lost 2 bases and the V segment lost 5 bases, leaving 6 bases of the junction unmatched. For the CDR3, the DNA is TGTGCCAGCAGTACGGACAGGCTCAACTATGGCTACACCTTC. Protein product: CASSTDRLNYGYTF.

V and J are TRBV5-4 and TRBJ2-5; possible D gene TRBD1, 7 bases. CDR1 SGHNT and CDR2 YYREEE come from the germline V gene (reference sequence). V was shortened by 3 bases and J by 5 bases, with 23 bases between the two germline ends. The CDR3 covers 17 residues. CDR3 coding DNA: TGTGCCAGCAGCTCAGGGGGGCTAGCAATTCAGCAGGAGACCCAGTACTTC. Translation gives CASSSGGLAIQQETQYF.

The chain carries TRBV7-2 and TRBJ2-3, with a possible D match to TRBD2 (7 bases). V was clipped by 0 bases and J by 2 bases, with 18 bases between them. The CDR3 is made up of 18 amino acids. Germline CDR1 reads SGHTA; CDR2 reads FQGNSA. The CDR3: CASSLAGPRGGITDTQYF. For the CDR3, the DNA is TGTGCCAGCAGCTTAGCGGGCCCTAGGGGGGGCATCACAGATACGCAGTATTTT.

CDR3 sequence reads: CASSLGQGGSPLHF. CDR3 DNA: TGTGCCAGCAGCTTGGGGCAGGGGGGTTCACCCCTCCACTTT. The chain joins TRBV5-5 to TRBJ1-6; 7 bases map to TRBD1. Looked up from germline, CDR1 is SGHKS and CDR2 is YYEKEE (reference sequence). This CDR3 contains 14 residues. After removal of 0 bases from V and 9 bases from J, the junction contained 3 bases not matched to a gene.

The chain recombines TRBV6-6 with TRBJ2-5; D might be TRBD2 (7 bases). Germline lookup yields CDR1 MNHNY and CDR2 SVGAGI (reference sequence). Trimming took 2 bases from V and 4 from J, leaving 11 bases between them. The CDR3 length is 14 residues. The CDR3 spells CASSYQGGGETQYF. In nucleotides, the CDR3 is TGTGCCAGCAGTTACCAAGGGGGGGGAGAGACCCAGTACTTC.

V usage is TRBV19 and J usage is TRBJ1-4, with 7 bases matching TRBD1. The CDR3 sequence is 14 residues long. Germline V gene lookup returns CDR1 LNHDA and CDR2 SQIVND (reference sequence). V was pared by 2 bases and J by 5 bases, with 2 bases of the junction left unmatched. CDR3 in amino acids: CASSIQGGNEKLFF. CDR3 nucleotide sequence: TGTGCCAGTAGTATACAGGGGGGAAATGAAAAACTGTTTTTT.

The chain joins TRBV19 to TRBJ1-4, with D hard to call. Germline V gene lookup returns CDR1 LNHDA and CDR2 SQIVND (reference sequence). The CDR3 has 13 residues. Trimming removed 7 bases at V and 5 bases at J, with 11 bases between. The CDR3, as DNA: TGTGCCAGTAATACTCTTGAAAATGAAAAACTGTTTTTT. Translating gives CASNTLENEKLFF.

As regards this clone: Mismatch with germline at one junction end may stem from a read error. The chain combines TRBV12-5 with TRBJ1-5, with 10 bases fitting TRBD1. This CDR3 is 15 amino acids long. CDR1 is LGHNT, CDR2 FRNRAP, per germline. CDR3 nucleotides: TGTGCTAGTGGGTTGGGACAGGGGATAAATCAGCCCCAGCATTTT. Translation gives CASGLGQGINQPQHF.

The rearrangement links TRBV10-3 to TRBJ1-2, with D hard to call. Looked up from germline, CDR1 is ENHRY and CDR2 is SYGVKD. This CDR3 spans 12 amino acids. Trimming took 0 bases from V and 8 from J, leaving 7 bases between them. The CDR3 DNA reads TGTGCCATCAGTGAGTCGACTCTGGGCTACACCTTC. It yields the protein CAISESTLGYTF.

The chain employs TRBV6-6 and TRBJ1-5, with TRBD1 identical over 8 bases. This CDR3 region has 16 residues. The V segment lost 6 bases and the J segment 5 bases; nucleotides outside the gene matches: 12. Germline V gene lookup returns CDR1 MNHNY and CDR2 SVGAGI (reference sequence). The chain's CDR3 is CASRERQGRIDQPQHF. The CDR3 region has the DNA TGTGCCAGCAGAGAAAGACAGGGGCGGATCGATCAGCCCCAGCATTTT.

The chain carries TRBV30 and TRBJ2-2, with 8 nucleotides matching TRBD2. With 3 bases clipped from V and 6 bases from J, the junction kept 3 bases outside the gene matches. Germline-derived CDR1 and CDR2 are GTSNPN and SVGIG (reference sequence). The CDR3 is made up of 13 amino acids. The CDR3 DNA reads as TGTGCCTGGAGCGGTAGCGGGGCCGGGGAGCTGTTTTTT. It specifies CAWSGSGAGELFF.

V usage is TRBV5-5 and J usage is TRBJ2-2, with 7 nucleotides matching TRBD1. Germline CDR1 reads SGHKS; CDR2 reads YYEKEE (reference sequence). V trimming: 1 base; J trimming: 0 bases; junction bases outside the gene matches: 3. The CDR3 contains 16 residues. CDR3 amino acids: CASSLRRGTNTGELFF. CDR3 nucleotides: TGTGCCAGCAGCTTGCGCAGGGGGACGAACACCGGGGAGCTGTTTTTT. The variable domain in full, completed from reference TRBV5-5 and TRBJ2-2, reads DAGVTQSPTHLIKTRGQQVTLRCSPISGHKSVSWYQQVLGQGPQFIFQYYEKEERGRGNFPDRFSARQFPNYSSELNVNALLLGDSALYLCASSLRRGTNTGELFFGEGSRLTVL.

V gene TRBV24-1 combines with J gene TRBJ2-3; 7 bases agree with TRBD2. The CDR3 extends over 14 amino acids. The germline CDR1 and CDR2 sequences are KGHDR and SFDVKD. V lost 8 bases and J lost 1; bases outside the gene matches: 5. This chain's CDR3 is CATKRGDRTDTQYF. CDR3 bases: TGTGCCACCAAACGGGGGGACCGCACAGATACGCAGTATTTT.

The chain couples TRBV4-2 to TRBJ1-5; 8 nucleotides line up with TRBD1. Germline V gene data show CDR1 as LGHNA and CDR2 as YNFKEQ. The CDR3 has 14 amino acids. The V and J ends lost 1 base and 4 bases, in that order; junction bases with no gene match: 0. The CDR3, as DNA: TGTGCCAGCAGCCAAGGGACAGGGAATCAGCCCCAGCATTTT. This gives the protein CASSQGTGNQPQHF.

DNA of the CDR3: TGTGCCAGCAGCCCTCCAACCGGGACTGTCAACACCGGGGAGCTGTTTTTT. This gives the protein CASSPPTGTVNTGELFF. The chain couples TRBV3-1 (or the pseudogene TRBV3-2) to TRBJ2-2, with D possibly being TRBD2 (6 bases). The CDR3 totals 17 residues. The V gene lost 4 bases and the J gene lost 2 bases, with 17 bases spanning the gap. Germline V gene data show CDR1 as LGHDT and CDR2 as YNNKEL (reference sequence).

V and J are TRBV7-9 and TRBJ1-1; D unresolved. The germline V gene encodes CDR1 SEHNR and CDR2 FQNEAQ (reference sequence). The length of the CDR3 is 13 residues. V was trimmed by 1 base and J by 5 bases, leaving 8 bases between them. This CDR3 reads CASSLVSETEAFF. The CDR3 nucleotides are TGTGCCAGCAGCTTAGTATCTGAGACTGAAGCTTTCTTT.